This TCR beta chain was sequenced in a study of cytomegalovirus exposure and HLA in healthy donors. General study points: Cytomegalovirus status, reportedly, was diagnosed with high specificity and sensitivity by the classifier.

The CDR3 is 13 amino acids. The V and J ends lost 4 bases and 2 bases respectively, with 9 bases between them. Germline CDR1 and CDR2: GTSNPN and SVGIG (reference sequence). Primers: 60 Vbeta forward and 13 Jbeta reverse. Only in-frame clones appear in the TCRdb table, and some are missing; sequencing was by immunoSEQ multiplex PCR. The sample records 150,000 to 180,000 clones, more than 70% being singletons. Notes on this clone: Its antigen is undetermined.

Material: PBMCs. This TCR came from a woman in her thirties or forties in good health and CMV-seropositive. This chain links TRBV30 with TRBJ2-4; perhaps TRBD2 as D (5 bases). The CDR3 DNA sequence: TGTGCCTGGACTGCGGGTACCAAAAACATTCAGTACTTC. Translation: CAWTAGTKNIQYF.